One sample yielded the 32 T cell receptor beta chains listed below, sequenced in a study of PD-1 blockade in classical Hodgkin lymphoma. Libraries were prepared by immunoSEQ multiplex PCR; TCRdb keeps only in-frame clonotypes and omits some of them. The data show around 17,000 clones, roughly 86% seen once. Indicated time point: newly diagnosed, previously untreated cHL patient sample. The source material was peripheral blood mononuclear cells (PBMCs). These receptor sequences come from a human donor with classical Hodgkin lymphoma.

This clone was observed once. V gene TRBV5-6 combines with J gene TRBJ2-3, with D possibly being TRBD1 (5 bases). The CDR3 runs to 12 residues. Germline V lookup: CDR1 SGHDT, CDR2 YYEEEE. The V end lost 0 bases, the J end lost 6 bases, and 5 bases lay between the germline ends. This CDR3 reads CASSLAGDTQYF. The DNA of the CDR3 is TGTGCCAGCAGCTTGGCAGGGGATACGCAGTATTTT.

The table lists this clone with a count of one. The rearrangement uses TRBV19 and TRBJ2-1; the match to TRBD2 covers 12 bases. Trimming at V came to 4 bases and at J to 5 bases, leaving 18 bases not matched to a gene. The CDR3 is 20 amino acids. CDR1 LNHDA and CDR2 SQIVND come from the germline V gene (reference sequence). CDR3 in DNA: TGTGCCAGTAGTACCTTGGGTTGGCCAGTTACTAGCGGGAGGAACAATGAGCAGTTCTTC. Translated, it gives CASSTLGWPVTSGRNNEQFF.

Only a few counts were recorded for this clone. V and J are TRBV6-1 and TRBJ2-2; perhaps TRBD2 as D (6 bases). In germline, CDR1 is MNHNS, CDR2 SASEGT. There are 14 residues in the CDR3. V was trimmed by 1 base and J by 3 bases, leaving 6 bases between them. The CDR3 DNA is TGTGCCAGCAGTGAAGGACTAGACACCGGGGAGCTGTTTTTT. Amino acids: CASSEGLDTGELFF.

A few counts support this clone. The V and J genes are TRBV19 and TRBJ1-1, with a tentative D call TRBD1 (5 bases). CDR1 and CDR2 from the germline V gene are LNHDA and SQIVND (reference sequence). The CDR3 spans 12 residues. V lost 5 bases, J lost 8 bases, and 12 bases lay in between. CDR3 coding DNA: TGTGCCAGTAGTCAATCCGGGACCGAAGCTTTCTTT. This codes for CASSQSGTEAFF.

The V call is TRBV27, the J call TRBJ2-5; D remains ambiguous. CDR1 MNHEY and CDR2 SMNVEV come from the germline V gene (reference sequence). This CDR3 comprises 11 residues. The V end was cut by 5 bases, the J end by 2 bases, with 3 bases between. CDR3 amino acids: CASSVQETQYF. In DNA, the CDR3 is TGTGCCAGCAGTGTACAAGAGACCCAGTACTTC.

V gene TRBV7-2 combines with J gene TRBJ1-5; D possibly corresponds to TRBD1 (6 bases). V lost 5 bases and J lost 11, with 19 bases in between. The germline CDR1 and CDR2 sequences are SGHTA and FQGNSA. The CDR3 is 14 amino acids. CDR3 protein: CASSLPGHARAQHF. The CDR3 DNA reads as TGTGCCAGCAGCCTACCGGGACACGCCAGGGCCCAGCATTTT.

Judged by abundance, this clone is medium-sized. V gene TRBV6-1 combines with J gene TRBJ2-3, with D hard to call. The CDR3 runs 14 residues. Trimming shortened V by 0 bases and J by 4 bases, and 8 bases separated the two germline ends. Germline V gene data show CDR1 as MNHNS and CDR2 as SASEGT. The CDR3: CASSEAVSPDTQYF. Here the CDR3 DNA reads TGTGCCAGCAGTGAAGCGGTCAGCCCAGATACGCAGTATTTT.

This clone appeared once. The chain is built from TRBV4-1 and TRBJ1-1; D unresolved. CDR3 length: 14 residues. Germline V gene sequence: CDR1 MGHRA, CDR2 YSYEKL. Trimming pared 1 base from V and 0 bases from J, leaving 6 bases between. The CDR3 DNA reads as TGCGCCAGCAGCCAAGGGGAGGTGAACACTGAAGCTTTCTTT. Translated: CASSQGEVNTEAFF.

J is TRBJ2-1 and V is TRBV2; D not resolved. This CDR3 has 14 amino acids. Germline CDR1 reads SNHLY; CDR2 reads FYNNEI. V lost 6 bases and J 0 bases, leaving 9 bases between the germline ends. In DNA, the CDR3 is TGTGCCAGCAGGGAGCTAAGCTCCTACAATGAGCAGTTCTTC. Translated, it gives CASRELSSYNEQFF.

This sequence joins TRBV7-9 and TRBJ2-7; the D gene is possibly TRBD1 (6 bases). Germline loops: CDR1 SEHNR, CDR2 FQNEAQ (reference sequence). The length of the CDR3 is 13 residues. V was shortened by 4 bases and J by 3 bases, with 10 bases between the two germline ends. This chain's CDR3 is CASSSPQGYEQYF. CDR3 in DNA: TGTGCCAGCAGCTCACCACAGGGCTACGAGCAGTACTTC.

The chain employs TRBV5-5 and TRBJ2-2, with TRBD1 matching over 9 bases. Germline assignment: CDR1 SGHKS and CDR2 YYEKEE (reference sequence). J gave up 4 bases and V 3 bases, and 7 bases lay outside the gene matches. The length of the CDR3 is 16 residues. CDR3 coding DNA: TGTGCCAGCAGCTCAACAGGGGGCGCCGGCACCGGGGAGCTGTTTTTT. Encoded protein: CASSSTGGAGTGELFF. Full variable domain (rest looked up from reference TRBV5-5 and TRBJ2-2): DAGVTQSPTHLIKTRGQQVTLRCSPISGHKSVSWYQQVLGQGPQFIFQYYEKEERGRGNFPDRFSARQFPNYSSELNVNALLLGDSALYLCASSSTGGAGTGELFFGEGSRLTVL.

This chain's CDR3 is CASSIPLAGGSYEQYF. CDR3 nucleotides: TGTGCCAGTAGTATACCCCTAGCGGGAGGTTCCTACGAGCAGTACTTC. The V call is TRBV19, the J call TRBJ2-7, with TRBD2 matching 11 bases. There are 16 residues in the CDR3. Germline-derived CDR1 and CDR2 are LNHDA and SQIVND (reference sequence). With 2 bases clipped from V and 1 base from J, the junction kept 4 bases outside the gene matches.

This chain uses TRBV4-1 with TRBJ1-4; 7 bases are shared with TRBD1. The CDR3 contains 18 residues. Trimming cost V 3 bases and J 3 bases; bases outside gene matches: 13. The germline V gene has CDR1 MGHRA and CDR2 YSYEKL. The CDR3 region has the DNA TGCGCCAGCAGCCACGTCGAGAAGGGGGCGACGGCTAATGAAAAACTGTTTTTT. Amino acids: CASSHVEKGATANEKLFF.

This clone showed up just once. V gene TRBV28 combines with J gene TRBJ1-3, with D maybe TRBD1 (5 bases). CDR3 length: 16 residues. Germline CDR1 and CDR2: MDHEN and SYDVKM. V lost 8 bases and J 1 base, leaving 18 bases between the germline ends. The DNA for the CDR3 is TGTGCCAGCTTATCGTTAGGGGTCCTATCTGGAAACACCATATATTTT. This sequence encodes CASLSLGVLSGNTIYF.

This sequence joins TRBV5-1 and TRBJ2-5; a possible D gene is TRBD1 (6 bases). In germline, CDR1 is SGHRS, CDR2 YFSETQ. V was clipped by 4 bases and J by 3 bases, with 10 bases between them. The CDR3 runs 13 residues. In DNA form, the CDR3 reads TGCGCCAGCAGCCTCCGGACAGAAGAGACCCAGTACTTC. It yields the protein CASSLRTEETQYF.

The CDR3 DNA follows: TGTGCCAGCTCACCGCCTTTCTTGGGTATTAACTATGGCTACACCTTC. Residues: CASSPPFLGINYGYTF. The chain employs TRBV18 and TRBJ1-2; D call uncertain. The CDR3 sequence is 16 residues long. Trimming pared 3 bases from V and 1 base from J, leaving 15 bases between. Looked up from germline, CDR1 is KGHSH and CDR2 is LQKENI.

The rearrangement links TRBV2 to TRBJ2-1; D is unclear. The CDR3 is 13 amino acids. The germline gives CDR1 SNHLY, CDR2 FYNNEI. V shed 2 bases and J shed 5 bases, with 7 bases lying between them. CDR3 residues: CASSEWSDNEQFF. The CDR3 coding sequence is TGTGCCAGCAGTGAATGGTCAGACAATGAGCAGTTCTTC.

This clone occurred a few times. In nucleotides, the CDR3 is TGTGCCAGTAGTGGACTAGCGGGAGGGCCAGATACGCAGTATTTT. It specifies CASSGLAGGPDTQYF. The chain joins TRBV19 to TRBJ2-3, with TRBD2 matching over 15 bases. Germline values: CDR1 LNHDA, CDR2 SQIVND (reference sequence). With 5 bases clipped from V and 4 bases from J, the junction kept 1 base outside the gene matches. The CDR3 contains 15 residues.

CDR3 protein: CASSYRDRRYGYTF. DNA for the CDR3: TGTGCCAGCAGCTACCGGGACAGGCGGTATGGCTACACCTTC. This chain uses TRBV28 with TRBJ1-2; 8 positions agree with TRBD1. The CDR3 length is 14 residues. The germline gives CDR1 MDHEN, CDR2 SYDVKM. V lost 6 bases and J lost 5; bases outside the gene matches: 8.

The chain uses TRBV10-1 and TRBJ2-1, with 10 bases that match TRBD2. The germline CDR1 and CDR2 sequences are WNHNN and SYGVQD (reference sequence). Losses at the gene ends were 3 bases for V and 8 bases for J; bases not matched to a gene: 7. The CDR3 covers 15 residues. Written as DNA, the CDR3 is TGCGCCAGCAGTGATCGAGCGGGAGGGATCTATGAGCAGTTCTTC. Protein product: CASSDRAGGIYEQFF.

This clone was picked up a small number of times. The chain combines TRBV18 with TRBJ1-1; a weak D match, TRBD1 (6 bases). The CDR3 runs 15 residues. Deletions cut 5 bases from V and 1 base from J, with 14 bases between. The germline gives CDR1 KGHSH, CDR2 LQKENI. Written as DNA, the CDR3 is TGTGCCAGCTCATCATCAGGGGTTTGGAACACTGAAGCTTTCTTT. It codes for CASSSSGVWNTEAFF. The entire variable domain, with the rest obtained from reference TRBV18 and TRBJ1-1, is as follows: NAGVMQNPRHLVRRRGQEARLRCSPMKGHSHVYWYRQLPEEGLKFMVYLQKENIIDESGMPKERFSAEFPKEGPSILRIQQVVRGDSAAYFCASSSSGVWNTEAFFGQGTRLTVV.

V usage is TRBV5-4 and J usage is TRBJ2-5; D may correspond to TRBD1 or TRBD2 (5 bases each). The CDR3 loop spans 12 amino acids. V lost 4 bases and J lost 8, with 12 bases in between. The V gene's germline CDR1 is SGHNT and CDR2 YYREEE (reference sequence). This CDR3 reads CASSGDQGTQYF. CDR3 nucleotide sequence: TGTGCCAGCAGCGGGGACCAAGGCACCCAGTACTTC.

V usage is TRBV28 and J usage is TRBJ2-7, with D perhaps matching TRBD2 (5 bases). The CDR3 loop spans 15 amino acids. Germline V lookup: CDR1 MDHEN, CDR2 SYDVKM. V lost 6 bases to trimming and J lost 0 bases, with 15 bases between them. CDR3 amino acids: CASSPSKGFSYEQYF. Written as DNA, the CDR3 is TGTGCCAGCAGCCCTAGCAAGGGCTTCTCCTACGAGCAGTACTTC.

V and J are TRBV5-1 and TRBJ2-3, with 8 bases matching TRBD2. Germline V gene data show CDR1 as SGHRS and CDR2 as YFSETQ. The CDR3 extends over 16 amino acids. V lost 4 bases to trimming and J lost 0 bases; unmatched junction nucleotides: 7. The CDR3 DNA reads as TGCGCCAGCAGCCCCGGACTAGCCACTAGCACAGATACGCAGTATTTT. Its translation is CASSPGLATSTDTQYF. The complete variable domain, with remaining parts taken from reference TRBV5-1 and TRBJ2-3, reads KAGVTQTPRYLIKTRGQQVTLSCSPISGHRSVSWYQQTPGQGLQFLFEYFSETQRNKGNFPGRFSGRQFSNSRSEMNVSTLELGDSALYLCASSPGLATSTDTQYFGPGTRLTVL.

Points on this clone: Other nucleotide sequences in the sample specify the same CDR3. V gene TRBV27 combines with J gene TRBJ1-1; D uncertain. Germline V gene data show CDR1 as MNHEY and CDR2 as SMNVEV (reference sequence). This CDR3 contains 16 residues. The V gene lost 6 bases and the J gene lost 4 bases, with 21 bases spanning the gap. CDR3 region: CASSLKTVGASTEAFF. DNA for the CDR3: TGTGCCAGCAGCTTAAAAACGGTGGGAGCGAGCACTGAAGCTTTCTTT.

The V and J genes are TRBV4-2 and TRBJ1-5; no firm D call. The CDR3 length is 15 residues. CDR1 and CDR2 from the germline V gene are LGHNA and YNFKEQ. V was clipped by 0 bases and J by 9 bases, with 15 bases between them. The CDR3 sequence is CASSQESGDFRPQHF. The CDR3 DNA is TGTGCCAGCAGCCAAGAGTCCGGGGATTTTCGGCCCCAGCATTTT.

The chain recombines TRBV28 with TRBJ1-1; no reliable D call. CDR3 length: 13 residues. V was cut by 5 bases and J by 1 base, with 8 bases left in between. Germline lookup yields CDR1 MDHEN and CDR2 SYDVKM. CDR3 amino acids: CASSTWKNTEAFF. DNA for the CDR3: TGTGCCAGCAGTACCTGGAAGAACACTGAAGCTTTCTTT.

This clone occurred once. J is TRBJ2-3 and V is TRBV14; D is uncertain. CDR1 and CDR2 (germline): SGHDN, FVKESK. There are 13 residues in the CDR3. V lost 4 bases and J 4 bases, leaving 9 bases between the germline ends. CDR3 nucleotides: TGTGCCAGCAGCCCCTTGGGGTCAGATACGCAGTATTTT. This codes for CASSPLGSDTQYF.

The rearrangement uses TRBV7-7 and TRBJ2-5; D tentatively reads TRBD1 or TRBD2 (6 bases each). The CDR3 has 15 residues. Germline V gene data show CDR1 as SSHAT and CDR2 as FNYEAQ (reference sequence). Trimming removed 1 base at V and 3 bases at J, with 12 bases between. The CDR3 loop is CASSLGGAREETQYF. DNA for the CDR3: TGTGCCAGCAGCTTAGGGGGGGCTAGAGAAGAGACCCAGTACTTC.

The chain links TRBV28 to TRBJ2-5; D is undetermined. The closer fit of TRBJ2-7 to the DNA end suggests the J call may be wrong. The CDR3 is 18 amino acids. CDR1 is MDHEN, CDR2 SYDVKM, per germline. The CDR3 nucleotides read TGTGCCAGCAGTTTTGTTAACCCAATGCTGAGGCGGCCCTACGAGCAGTACTTC. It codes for CASSFVNPMLRRPYEQYF.

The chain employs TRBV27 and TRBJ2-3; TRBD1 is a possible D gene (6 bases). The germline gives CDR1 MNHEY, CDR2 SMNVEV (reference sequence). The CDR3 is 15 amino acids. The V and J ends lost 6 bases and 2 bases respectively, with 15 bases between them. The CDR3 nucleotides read TGTGCCAGCAGCTACTACAGGGATTTCACAGATACGCAGTATTTT. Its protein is CASSYYRDFTDTQYF.

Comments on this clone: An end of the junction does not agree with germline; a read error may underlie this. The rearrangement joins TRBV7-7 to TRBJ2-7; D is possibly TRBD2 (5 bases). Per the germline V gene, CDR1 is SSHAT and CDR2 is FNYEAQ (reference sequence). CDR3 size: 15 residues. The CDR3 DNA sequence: TGTGCTAGCAGCAAAGCGCTAGCTGGGTCCTACGAGCAGTACTTC. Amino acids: CASSKALAGSYEQYF.